This T cell receptor (beta chain) was documented in a study of T cells expressing NK-cell markers. TCRdb reprocessed the 5' RACE reads; each CDR3 protein has one entry and no DNA is given. This repertoire includes 200,000 to 300,000 distinct CDR3 sequences. This CDR3 has 15 residues. The source of this sequence is a man aged 18 to 29 in good health. The sample taken for sequencing was blood T cells: a sorted CD56 or NKG2C T cell subset, CD4+ or CD8+ T cells, or bulk PBMC T cells (not recorded which). The rearrangement links TRBV12-3 or TRBV12-4 to TRBJ2-2; with no DNA, the TCRdb D assignment of TRBD1 cannot be verified. This CDR3 is CASSFGQGITGELFF.